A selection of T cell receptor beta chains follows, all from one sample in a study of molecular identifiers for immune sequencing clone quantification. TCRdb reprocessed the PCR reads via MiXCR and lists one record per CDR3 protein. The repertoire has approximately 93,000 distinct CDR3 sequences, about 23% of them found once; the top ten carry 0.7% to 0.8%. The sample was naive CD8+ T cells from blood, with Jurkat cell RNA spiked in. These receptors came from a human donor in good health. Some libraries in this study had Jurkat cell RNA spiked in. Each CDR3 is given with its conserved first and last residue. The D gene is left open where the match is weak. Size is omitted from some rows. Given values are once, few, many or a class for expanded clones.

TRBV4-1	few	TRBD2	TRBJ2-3	TGCGCCAGCAGCCAGGTCCAGGGACTAGCGGGACAAGATACGCAGTATTTT	CASSQVQGLAGQDTQYF
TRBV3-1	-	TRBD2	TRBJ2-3	TGTGCCAGCAGCCAAGATCTAACTAGCGGGAGACGTTCAGATACGCAGTATTTT	CASSQDLTSGRRSDTQYF
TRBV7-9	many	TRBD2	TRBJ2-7	TGTGCCAGCAGACCGACTAGCGGGGAGGCCGAGCAGTACTTC	CASRPTSGEAEQYF
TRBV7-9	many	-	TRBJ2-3	TGTGCCAGCAGCGGGGGCACAGATACGCAGTATTTT	CASSGGTDTQYF
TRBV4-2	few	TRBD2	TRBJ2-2	TGTGCCAGCAGCCAACCCCGGACTAGCGGCGGATCGAACACCGGGGAGCTGTTTTTT	CASSQPRTSGGSNTGELFF
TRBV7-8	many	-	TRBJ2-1	TGTGCCAGCAGCTTAGTCGGCGGCAATGAGCAGTTCTTC	CASSLVGGNEQFF
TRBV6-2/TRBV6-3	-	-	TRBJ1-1	TGTGCCAGCAGTTACTCAGGGACCCCGGGCACTGAAGCTTTCTTT	CASSYSGTPGTEAFF
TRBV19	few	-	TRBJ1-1	TGTGCCAGTACCCCCTGGGGGTCTGACACTGAAGCTTTCTTT	CASTPWGSDTEAFF
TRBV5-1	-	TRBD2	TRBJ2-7	TGCGCCAGCAGCTTGGAACTATTGGCGGGAGTGGGGAACTACGAGCAGTACTTC	CASSLELLAGVGNYEQYF
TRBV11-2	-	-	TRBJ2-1	TGTGCCAGCAGCGATGAAGATCGGGAGCAGTTCTTC	CASSDEDREQFF
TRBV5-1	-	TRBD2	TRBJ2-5	TGCGCCAGCAGCTTGGGAGGGGGAAGACGTCGGACTAGCGAGGAGACCCAGTACTTC	CASSLGGGRRRTSEETQYF
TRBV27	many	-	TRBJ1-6	TGTGCCAGCAGTTTTTCCCAGAGCTCCTATAATTCACCCCTCCACTTT	CASSFSQSSYNSPLHF
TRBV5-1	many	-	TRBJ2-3	TGCGCCAGCAGCTTCGCCTCCGGAAGCACAGATACGCAGTATTTT	CASSFASGSTDTQYF
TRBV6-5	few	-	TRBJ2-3	TGTGCCAGCACTCCTCGGGGTGGGGCAGATACGCAGTATTTT	CASTPRGGADTQYF